Listed below are T cell receptor beta chains from one sample, sequenced in a study of blood T cell repertoires in COVID-19. Assay used: immunoSEQ multiplex PCR; TCRdb lists only in-frame clones, some missing. The profile shows about 170,000 clones, roughly 84% of them singletons. Sequenced input: peripheral blood. These receptors were taken from a human donor with acute or convalescent COVID-19. The donor label of this sample is uncertain. Each CDR3 is given with its conserved first and last residue. A D gene is named only where the DNA matches it firmly. Expanded clones get a size class; other rows say once, few or many, or leave the size out.

DNA: TGTGCCAGCCATTCCGGGGCCAGGGGGTCTTCACCCCTCCACTTT
CDR3: CASHSGARGSSPLHF
size: -
D: TRBD1
V: TRBV6-5
J: TRBJ1-6

DNA: TGTGCCAGCAGCCCGGGACTAGCGGGGGGTGTTGAGCAGTTCTTC
CDR3: CASSPGLAGGVEQFF
size: -
D: TRBD2
V: TRBV3-1/TRBV3-2
J: TRBJ2-1

DNA: TGCGCCAGCAGCTTCGGACAGGCCGGAAACACCATATATTTT
CDR3: CASSFGQAGNTIYF
size: few
D: TRBD1
V: TRBV5-1
J: TRBJ1-3

DNA: TGTGCCAGCAGTGAGCGAGGGAATGAAGCTTTCTTT
CDR3: CASSERGNEAFF
size: -
D: -
V: TRBV6-1
J: TRBJ1-1

DNA: TGTGCCAGCAGCTTACTAGCGGGCCAAGAGACCCAGTACTTC
CDR3: CASSLLAGQETQYF
size: -
D: TRBD2
V: TRBV3-1/TRBV3-2
J: TRBJ2-5

DNA: TGTGCCAGCAGCTTAGACAGGGCCATGGGGCCCCAGCATTTT
CDR3: CASSLDRAMGPQHF
size: -
D: -
V: TRBV11-2
J: TRBJ1-5

DNA: TGTGCCAGCAGCTCGCCCGGGACAGCATCTGGAAACACCATATATTTT
CDR3: CASSSPGTASGNTIYF
size: few
D: TRBD1
V: TRBV5-4
J: TRBJ1-3

DNA: TGTGCCAGCAGTTTTTGGGGACAGGGAAAGGACAATGAGCAGTTCTTC
CDR3: CASSFWGQGKDNEQFF
size: -
D: TRBD1
V: TRBV27
J: TRBJ2-1

DNA: TGTGCCAGCAGCCAAGTTTTGGCTCTAGCGGGGGGGCCAGATACGCAGTATTTT
CDR3: CASSQVLALAGGPDTQYF
size: -
D: TRBD2
V: TRBV3-1/TRBV3-2
J: TRBJ2-3

DNA: TGTGCCAGCCGCAGAACTAGCGGGAGTATCTGGGATTCCTACGAGCAGTACTTC
CDR3: CASRRTSGSIWDSYEQYF
size: -
D: -
V: TRBV21-1
J: TRBJ2-7

DNA: TGTGCCAGCAGCTTAGCACCAACTAGCGGGGGGGCTAATGAGCAGTTCTTC
CDR3: CASSLAPTSGGANEQFF
size: -
D: TRBD2
V: TRBV7-2
J: TRBJ2-1

DNA: TGTGCCAGCAGCTTACGGGACTCAACAGATACGCAGTATTTT
CDR3: CASSLRDSTDTQYF
size: few
D: -
V: TRBV11-3
J: TRBJ2-3

DNA: TGTGCCAGCAGCTCGCCCGGGGCGGGGGGGAGGTACGAGCAGTACTTC
CDR3: CASSSPGAGGRYEQYF
size: few
D: TRBD2
V: TRBV7-6
J: TRBJ2-7

DNA: TGTGCCAGCAGCTTACGGGGTGGGCTAGCGGTTCCCAGGGGCGATGAGCAGTTCTTC
CDR3: CASSLRGGLAVPRGDEQFF
size: -
D: -
V: TRBV7-2
J: TRBJ2-1

DNA: TGTGCCAGTAGTATTCGGACAGGGGGGACTAGCGGGAGGAACAATGAGCAGTTCTTC
CDR3: CASSIRTGGTSGRNNEQFF
size: -
D: TRBD2
V: TRBV19
J: TRBJ2-1

DNA: TGTGCCAGCAGTTTTCCCCCCCCCGGACAGGGTTATTCTCCTAATGAAAAACTGTTTTTT
CDR3: CASSFPPPGQGYSPNEKLFF
size: -
D: TRBD1
V: TRBV27
J: TRBJ1-4